These 32 T cell receptor beta chains came from one sample sequenced in a study of blood T cell repertoires in COVID-19. Assay: immunoSEQ multiplex PCR; the TCRdb copy retains only in-frame clones and omits some. The sample holds 75,000 to 95,000 clones, approximately 78% seen once. The sequencing sample was made of peripheral blood. The source of these receptors is a man in his fifties or sixties with COVID-19, enrolled during active disease.

CDR3 DNA sequence: TGCAGTGGAACTAACAAGAATGAGCAGTTCTTC. Amino acid sequence: CSGTNKNEQFF. This rearrangement joins TRBV20-1 to TRBJ2-1; no clear D gene. Trimming pared 7 bases from V and 7 bases from J, leaving 11 bases between. Germline V gene sequence: CDR1 DFQATT, CDR2 SNEGSKA (reference sequence). The CDR3 has 11 residues.

The rearrangement uses TRBV3-1 (or the pseudogene TRBV3-2) and TRBJ1-5, with D possibly being TRBD1 (6 bases). This CDR3 contains 15 residues. The V end lost 3 bases, the J end lost 4 bases, and 13 bases lay between the germline ends. Per the germline V gene, CDR1 is LGHDT and CDR2 is YNNKEL (reference sequence). CDR3 bases: TGTGCCAGCAGCCAGCAACCCACAGGGAATCAGCCCCAGCATTTT. As protein: CASSQQPTGNQPQHF.

This clone occurred once. CDR3 nucleotides: TGCAGCGTTGGAGCGGGACAGGGGGCGATGAACACTGAAGCTTTCTTT. The encoded protein is CSVGAGQGAMNTEAFF. The chain combines TRBV29-1 with TRBJ1-1, with 12 positions matching TRBD1. This CDR3 spans 16 amino acids. Germline V CDR1 and CDR2: SQVTM, ANQGSEA. V lost 4 bases, J lost 0 bases, and 6 bases stayed unmatched.

The chain uses TRBV5-4 and TRBJ2-1, with 10 positions matching TRBD2. There are 15 residues in the CDR3. The trim removed 4 bases at V and 4 bases at J, leaving 5 bases unmatched. The germline V gene has CDR1 SGHNT and CDR2 YYREEE (reference sequence). Here the CDR3 reads CASSLGLAAYNEQFF. Written as DNA, the CDR3 is TGTGCCAGCAGCCTTGGACTAGCGGCATACAATGAGCAGTTCTTC.

The V call is TRBV7-2, the J call TRBJ2-5; 7 bases fit TRBD2. The CDR3 sequence is 14 residues long. The germline gives CDR1 SGHTA, CDR2 FQGNSA. The V segment lost 5 bases and the J segment 2 bases; nucleotides outside the gene matches: 5. CDR3 in amino acids: CASSAGTKQETQYF. As DNA, the CDR3 is TGTGCCAGCAGCGCCGGGACTAAACAAGAGACCCAGTACTTC.

The gene calls are TRBV7-9 and TRBJ1-1; 8 nucleotides line up with TRBD1. Per germline, CDR1 SEHNR and CDR2 FQNEAQ (reference sequence). J gave up 4 bases and V 2 bases, and 3 bases lay outside the gene matches. The CDR3 extends over 14 amino acids. For the CDR3, the DNA is TGTGCCAGCAGCTTACAGGGGGCGATCACTGAAGCTTTCTTT. It encodes CASSLQGAITEAFF.

V is TRBV5-8 and J is TRBJ1-5; possible D gene TRBD1, 6 bases. Germline V gene data show CDR1 as SGHTS and CDR2 as YDEGEE. The CDR3 totals 14 residues. V was pared by 2 bases and J by 1 base, with 7 bases between. CDR3 loop: CASSFDRSNQPQHF. CDR3 in DNA: TGTGCCAGCAGCTTCGACAGGAGCAATCAGCCCCAGCATTTT.

J is TRBJ1-5 and V is TRBV6-2 or TRBV6-3; 7 bases are shared with TRBD1. The CDR3 covers 15 residues. Germline trimming cut 3 bases from V and 1 base from J; bases unmatched to any gene: 3. Germline CDR1 MNHEY, CDR2 SVGEGT. CDR3 sequence reads: CASSYWTGSNQPQHF. Here the CDR3 DNA reads TGTGCCAGCAGTTATTGGACAGGCAGCAATCAGCCCCAGCATTTT.

The V and J genes are TRBV2 and TRBJ2-6, with 7 bases matching TRBD1. The junction had 7 bases not matched to a gene; V was cut back by 10 bases and J by 4 bases. The germline gives CDR1 SNHLY, CDR2 FYNNEI. The CDR3 runs to 14 residues. The CDR3 reads CATQGWEGANVLTF. The CDR3 coding sequence is TGTGCCACACAGGGGTGGGAGGGGGCCAACGTCCTGACTTTC.

The chain uses TRBV5-4 and TRBJ1-2; 9 bases align to TRBD1. There are 15 residues in the CDR3. Trimming cost V 3 bases and J 5 bases; bases outside gene matches: 8. Germline V gene lookup returns CDR1 SGHNT and CDR2 YYREEE (reference sequence). For the CDR3, the DNA is TGTGCCAGCAGCTCCCCCCGGGACAGGGTTTATGGCTACACCTTC. Amino acids: CASSSPRDRVYGYTF.

This clone was seen a few times. V is TRBV19 and J is TRBJ1-4, with a possible D match to TRBD1 (6 bases). The V end was cut by 1 base, the J end by 1 base, with 13 bases between. This CDR3 region has 17 residues. The germline CDR1 and CDR2 sequences are LNHDA and SQIVND (reference sequence). The CDR3 bases are TGTGCCAGTAGTATAGGGCCGAAGACAGGAACTAATGAAAAACTGTTTTTT. This translates into CASSIGPKTGTNEKLFF.

CDR3 DNA: TGTGCCAGCAGTTTCCGTCAACAGGGAGGGGGGTACTATACCTACGAGCAGTACTTC. Its translation is CASSFRQQGGGYYTYEQYF. This chain joins TRBV27 and TRBJ2-7; perhaps TRBD2 as D (7 bases). Per the germline V gene, CDR1 is MNHEY and CDR2 is SMNVEV (reference sequence). The CDR3 runs to 19 residues. Trimming removed 3 bases at V and 2 bases at J, with 26 bases between.

V gene TRBV29-1 combines with J gene TRBJ1-5, with a possible D match to TRBD1 (5 bases). The germline V gene encodes CDR1 SQVTM and CDR2 ANQGSEA. The CDR3 totals 12 residues. V lost 4 bases and J 9 bases, leaving 13 bases between the germline ends. The CDR3 DNA is TGCAGCGTTGTATACAGGTTTTTGCCCCAGCATTTT. As protein: CSVVYRFLPQHF.

The chain has TRBV25-1 and TRBJ2-7, with TRBD2 matching over 7 bases. CDR3 length: 14 amino acids. Germline CDR1 and CDR2: MGHDK and SYGVNS. Losses at the gene ends were 4 bases for V and 0 bases for J; bases not matched to a gene: 3. The CDR3: CASSGSGVSYEQYF. The CDR3 DNA follows: TGTGCCAGCAGTGGAAGCGGGGTCTCCTACGAGCAGTACTTC.

The V gene is TRBV7-9, the J gene TRBJ2-7; tentative D call: TRBD2 (6 bases). Germline CDR1 is SEHNR and CDR2 is FQNEAQ (reference sequence). This CDR3 spans 13 amino acids. Trimming cost V 9 bases and J 0 bases, with 12 bases left between them. Here the CDR3 DNA reads TGTGCCAGTGCCCGGGACTCCTCCTACGAGCAGTACTTC. It yields the protein CASARDSSYEQYF. The full variable domain, its missing parts supplied by reference TRBV7-9 and TRBJ2-7, is DTGVSQNPRHKITKRGQNVTFRCDPISEHNRLYWYRQTLGQGPEFLTYFQNEAQLEKSRLLSDRFSAERPKGSFSTLEIQRTEQGDSAMYLCASARDSSYEQYFGPGTRLTVT.

The V and J genes are TRBV30 and TRBJ2-1; 10 bases agree with TRBD2. The CDR3 runs to 15 residues. CDR1 is GTSNPN, CDR2 SVGIG, per germline (reference sequence). V shed 4 bases and J 8 bases; nucleotides not matched to a gene: 11. This CDR3 is CAWTSGRTVVHEQFF. Written as DNA, the CDR3 is TGTGCCTGGACTAGCGGGAGAACGGTCGTCCATGAGCAGTTCTTC. Complete variable domain (other parts from reference TRBV30 and TRBJ2-1): SQTIHQWPATLVQPVGSPLSLECTVEGTSNPNLYWYRQAAGRGLQLLFYSVGIGQISSEVPQNLSASRPQDRQFILSSKKLLLSDSGFYLCAWTSGRTVVHEQFFGPGTRLTVL.

This CDR3 reads CASSEDGNLNTEAFF. CDR3 sequence (DNA): TGTGCCAGCAGCGAAGACGGGAATCTGAACACTGAAGCTTTCTTT. The J gene is TRBJ1-1, the V gene TRBV9; D not certain. CDR3 length equals 15 residues. Trimming shortened V by 3 bases and J by 0 bases, and 12 bases separated the two germline ends. Germline lookup yields CDR1 SGDLS and CDR2 YYNGEE.

The chain's CDR3 is CASSLYQGAGGELFF. CDR3 nucleotides: TGCGCCAGCAGCTTGTATCAGGGGGCAGGCGGGGAGCTGTTTTTT. The chain has TRBV5-1 and TRBJ2-2, with TRBD1 identical over 8 bases. Per germline, CDR1 SGHRS and CDR2 YFSETQ. This CDR3 is built from 15 residues. V was pared by 1 base and J by 7 bases, with 6 bases of the junction left unmatched.

This chain joins TRBV6-5 and TRBJ2-4; 7 bases match TRBD1. Unmatched junction bases numbered 5, after V lost 4 bases and J lost 2 bases. CDR3 length equals 15 residues. In germline, CDR1 is MNHEY, CDR2 SVGAGI. This CDR3 is CASSFLQGTKNIQYF. In nucleotides, the CDR3 is TGTGCCAGCAGTTTCTTACAGGGGACCAAAAACATTCAGTACTTC.

The V call is TRBV15, the J call TRBJ2-7, with a possible D match to TRBD2 (5 bases). Between the trimmed V and J ends, which lost 8 bases and 3 bases, there was a span of 20 bases. The CDR3 sequence is 15 residues long. Looked up from germline, CDR1 is LNHNV and CDR2 is YYDKDF (reference sequence). CDR3 sequence reads: CATASSRASFYEQYF. The CDR3 DNA sequence: TGTGCCACCGCCTCTTCGCGGGCTTCGTTCTACGAGCAGTACTTC.

The gene calls are TRBV9 and TRBJ1-2; D uncertain. With 6 bases removed from V and 1 base from J, the gap between germline ends came to 10 bases. Germline V CDR1 and CDR2: SGDLS, YYNGEE. The CDR3 totals 13 residues. The chain's CDR3 is CASTEQFNYGYTF. Written as DNA, the CDR3 is TGTGCCAGCACCGAACAGTTTAACTATGGCTACACCTTC.

This chain joins TRBV27 and TRBJ2-5, with 7 positions matching TRBD1. CDR3 length: 13 amino acids. The V gene end was trimmed by 3 bases and the J gene end by 7 bases; junction bases not matched to a gene: 5. Germline V gene sequence: CDR1 MNHEY, CDR2 SMNVEV (reference sequence). The CDR3 sequence: CASSFGTAWTQYF. The CDR3 region has the DNA TGTGCCAGCAGTTTCGGGACAGCCTGGACCCAGTACTTC.

This rearrangement joins TRBV7-9 to TRBJ2-2; 7 bases align to TRBD2. This CDR3 is built from 17 residues. Germline V gene sequence: CDR1 SEHNR, CDR2 FQNEAQ (reference sequence). After removal of 4 bases from V and 7 bases from J, the junction contained 15 bases not matched to a gene. In nucleotides, the CDR3 is TGTGCCAGCAGCTCTCGAAGCGGGGTCTCGCTGAACGGGGAGCTGTTTTTT. Translated, it gives CASSSRSGVSLNGELFF.

In the case of this clone: A junction boundary mismatches the germline segment, possibly from a read error. The rearrangement links TRBV12-3 or TRBV12-4 to TRBJ1-1; TRBD1 matches at 9 bases. The CDR3 has 12 amino acids. CDR3 sequence: CASRTRDRASSF. As DNA, the CDR3 is TGTGCCAGCAGAACCCGGGACAGGGCTTCTTCGTTT.

The chain links TRBV11-3 to TRBJ2-7; 13 bases agree with TRBD2. From germline, CDR1 is SGHNT and CDR2 YENEEA. The CDR3 sequence is 17 residues long. The V segment lost 4 bases and the J segment 0 bases; nucleotides outside the gene matches: 6. The CDR3, as DNA: TGTGCCAGCAGCTGGGGACTAGCGGGGCGGGTCTCCTACGAGCAGTACTTC. The encoded protein is CASSWGLAGRVSYEQYF. The whole variable domain, filled in from reference TRBV11-3 and TRBJ2-7, reads EAGVVQSPRYKIIEKKQPVAFWCNPISGHNTLYWYLQNLGQGPELLIRYENEEAVDDSQLPKDRFSAERLKGVDSTLKIQPAELGDSAVYLCASSWGLAGRVSYEQYFGPGTRLTVT.

CDR3 nucleotide sequence: TGTGCCAGCAGTGAAACGCCGTCGGGACAGAACTTGGGTGGGGCCAACGTCCTGACTTTC. This translates into CASSETPSGQNLGGANVLTF. V and J are TRBV6-4 and TRBJ2-6, with 7 bases that match TRBD1. The CDR3 runs 20 residues. Germline CDR1 reads MRHNA; CDR2 reads SNTAGT. The trim removed 3 bases at V and 3 bases at J, leaving 17 bases unmatched.

The rearrangement links TRBV7-8 to TRBJ1-2; the D gene is possibly TRBD1 (5 bases). This CDR3 is 14 amino acids long. Germline V gives CDR1 SGHVS, CDR2 FQNEAQ. V shed 0 bases and J shed 7 bases, with 12 bases lying between them. This CDR3 reads CASSLAGRTSGYTF. The CDR3 bases are TGTGCCAGCAGCTTAGCTGGACGGACATCTGGCTACACCTTC.

The chain employs TRBV5-6 and TRBJ2-7; the D is unclear. The CDR3 runs 14 residues. V was trimmed by 0 bases and J by 2 bases, leaving 9 bases between them. Per germline, CDR1 SGHDT and CDR2 YYEEEE. Written as DNA, the CDR3 is TGTGCCAGCAGCTTGGCAGGAACGACCTACGAGCAGTACTTC. It codes for CASSLAGTTYEQYF.

The chain links TRBV6-5 to TRBJ1-3, with no clear D. Germline CDR1 MNHEY, CDR2 SVGAGI. This CDR3 is built from 12 residues. Trimming pared 5 bases from V and 4 bases from J, leaving 6 bases between. CDR3: CASSTRGNTIYF. CDR3 coding DNA: TGTGCCAGCAGTACGAGAGGAAACACCATATATTTT.

The chain has TRBV7-3 and TRBJ2-1, with a weak D call TRBD2 (6 bases). The CDR3 totals 15 residues. Germline V gene data show CDR1 as SGHTA and CDR2 as FQGTGA. The V end lost 4 bases, the J end lost 5 bases, and 15 bases lay between the germline ends. The CDR3: CASSYYGGGHNEQFF. The CDR3 nucleotides are TGTGCCAGCAGCTACTATGGTGGAGGGCACAATGAGCAGTTCTTC.

Ten or more counts support this clone. The chain couples TRBV25-1 to TRBJ1-2; maybe TRBD1 (6 bases). Trimming cost V 5 bases and J 7 bases, with 11 bases left between them. The CDR3 spans 12 residues. Germline lookup yields CDR1 MGHDK and CDR2 SYGVNS. CDR3 residues: CASSTGLRGYTF. CDR3 DNA: TGTGCCAGCAGTACAGGGCTGCGTGGCTACACCTTC.

The chain recombines TRBV3-1 (or the pseudogene TRBV3-2) with TRBJ1-2, with D perhaps TRBD1 (6 bases). V was clipped by 4 bases and J by 0 bases, with 6 bases between them. Germline values: CDR1 LGHDT, CDR2 YNNKEL (reference sequence). The CDR3 runs to 13 residues. The CDR3 DNA follows: TGTGCCAGCAGCCGACAGGCTAACTATGGCTACACCTTC. This codes for CASSRQANYGYTF.